This is a list of T cell receptor beta chains from one sample in a study of shared clonotypes between healthy human individuals. Assay: immunoSEQ multiplex PCR; the TCRdb copy retains only in-frame clones and omits some. This table holds about 2.3 million clones, 85% to 95% found once. Sequencing was carried out using naive CD4+ T cells from PBMCs. These receptor sequences come from a man between 18 and 29 years old in good health. Some clones in this sample may be carry-over from other donors' samples. CDR3s include the opening cysteine and the closing phenylalanine or tryptophan. Fields, in order: V gene, D gene, J gene, clone size, CDR3 protein, CDR3 DNA. A D gene is named only where the DNA matches it firmly. Some rows have no size entry. The others give once, few or many, or a class for an expanded clone.

V: TRBV29-1; D: NA; J: TRBJ1-4; size: NA; CDR3: CSVVQGNEKLFF; DNA: TGCAGCGTTGTACAGGGAAATGAAAAACTGTTTTTT
V: TRBV5-1; D: NA; J: TRBJ1-2; size: NA; CDR3: CASSRDDGGAGYTF; DNA: TGCGCCAGCAGCAGAGACGACGGAGGTGCTGGCTACACCTTC
V: TRBV5-4; D: NA; J: TRBJ2-1; size: NA; CDR3: CASSSPGFGEQFF; DNA: TGTGCCAGCAGCTCGCCTGGGTTTGGTGAGCAGTTCTTC
V: TRBV11-3; D: NA; J: TRBJ1-1; size: NA; CDR3: CASSPSGHYTEAFF; DNA: TGTGCCAGCAGCCCCTCGGGACATTACACTGAAGCTTTCTTT
V: TRBV5-1; D: TRBD2; J: TRBJ2-3; size: once; CDR3: CASSLSASGRATDTQYF; DNA: TGCGCCAGCAGCTTGTCGGCTAGCGGGAGGGCCACAGATACGCAGTATTTT
V: TRBV7-9; D: NA; J: TRBJ2-1; size: NA; CDR3: CASSLQLQLFF; DNA: TGTGCCAGCAGCTTACAATTACAGCTGTTCTTC
V: TRBV7-8; D: TRBD1; J: TRBJ1-2; size: NA; CDR3: CASSSDRAGGYTF; DNA: TGTGCCAGCAGCTCCGACAGGGCGGGTGGCTACACCTTC
V: TRBV19; D: NA; J: TRBJ2-3; size: NA; CDR3: CASSPGRRASTDTQYF; DNA: TGTGCCAGTAGCCCCGGCCGACGGGCTAGCACAGATACGCAGTATTTT
V: TRBV6-6; D: NA; J: TRBJ1-1; size: NA; CDR3: CASSTGTEAFF; DNA: TGTGCCAGCAGTACCGGCACTGAAGCTTTCTTT
V: TRBV5-1; D: NA; J: TRBJ1-1; size: NA; CDR3: CASSPRARGLGTEAFF; DNA: TGCGCCAGCAGCCCCCGTGCCAGGGGATTGGGCACTGAAGCTTTCTTT
V: TRBV7-2; D: TRBD2; J: TRBJ2-7; size: NA; CDR3: CASSSLSGRAAYEQYF; DNA: TGTGCCAGCAGCTCCCTTAGCGGGAGGGCCGCCTACGAGCAGTACTTC
V: TRBV2; D: NA; J: TRBJ1-1; size: NA; CDR3: CASTEPQHTEAFF; DNA: TGTGCCAGCACGGAGCCCCAACACACTGAAGCTTTCTTT
V: TRBV18; D: TRBD1; J: TRBJ2-5; size: NA; CDR3: CASSRRDSFPETQYF; DNA: TGTGCCAGCTCACGCCGGGACAGTTTCCCAGAGACCCAGTACTTC
V: TRBV7-8; D: TRBD1; J: TRBJ1-4; size: NA; CDR3: CASSLGTGFEKLFF; DNA: TGTGCCAGCAGCTTAGGGACAGGATTCGAAAAACTGTTTTTT
V: TRBV7-3; D: NA; J: TRBJ2-1; size: NA; CDR3: CASSLKLDNEQFF; DNA: TGTGCCAGCAGCTTAAAACTAGACAATGAGCAGTTCTTC
V: TRBV4-1; D: NA; J: TRBJ2-7; size: NA; CDR3: CASSQLGAREQYF; DNA: TGCGCCAGCAGCCAATTAGGGGCTCGCGAGCAGTACTTC
V: TRBV2; D: NA; J: TRBJ1-2; size: NA; CDR3: CASIGRRESNYGYTF; DNA: TGTGCCAGCATTGGTCGGCGGGAATCTAACTATGGCTACACCTTC
V: TRBV9; D: TRBD2; J: TRBJ2-1; size: NA; CDR3: CASSVGTSGYNEQFF; DNA: TGTGCCAGCAGCGTTGGGACTAGCGGCTACAATGAGCAGTTCTTC
V: TRBV6-5; D: TRBD1; J: TRBJ1-1; size: NA; CDR3: CASTSRGTGNEAFF; DNA: TGTGCCAGCACCTCACGGGGGACAGGGAATGAAGCTTTCTTT
V: TRBV19; D: TRBD2; J: TRBJ2-1; size: NA; CDR3: CATGLAGVVEQFF; DNA: TGTGCCACAGGACTAGCGGGAGTAGTTGAGCAGTTCTTC
V: TRBV7-9; D: NA; J: TRBJ2-1; size: NA; CDR3: CASSLGSDLLGSNEQFF; DNA: TGTGCCAGCAGCTTAGGTTCTGACCTCCTCGGTTCCAATGAGCAGTTCTTC
V: TRBV21-1; D: NA; J: TRBJ1-2; size: NA; CDR3: CASSKKAGQRINYGYTF; DNA: TGTGCCAGCAGCAAAAAGGCGGGACAGAGAATTAACTATGGCTACACCTTC
V: TRBV7-9; D: TRBD1; J: TRBJ2-7; size: NA; CDR3: CASSPQLLAGQAYF; DNA: TGTGCCAGCAGCCCACAACTCCTCGCGGGACAGGCGTACTTC
V: TRBV7-2; D: NA; J: TRBJ1-1; size: NA; CDR3: CASSSPTASTEAFF; DNA: TGTGCCAGCAGCTCCCCCACGGCGAGCACTGAAGCTTTCTTT
V: TRBV5-1; D: NA; J: TRBJ2-7; size: NA; CDR3: CASSINSGSYEQYF; DNA: TGCGCCAGCAGCATTAATAGCGGTTCCTACGAGCAGTACTTC
V: TRBV15; D: NA; J: TRBJ1-6; size: NA; CDR3: CATGDEGWPPLHF; DNA: TGTGCCACCGGGGATGAGGGTTGGCCACCCCTCCACTTT